Following are 11 T cell receptor beta chains from one sample sequenced in a study of T cells in Graves' hyperthyroidism and ophthalmopathy. TCR beta CDR3 region amplification was performed from RNA transcripts. HTBI primers were the set used in a first-round RT-PCR of the TCR CDR3. TCRdb processed the multiplex PCR reads anew with MiXCR; each CDR3 protein has one entry. Counted here are fewer than 250,000 distinct CDR3 sequences, 24% occurring once; the ten biggest clones make up roughly a third. The sequenced sample consisted of blood. The receptors were sampled from a woman between 40 and 50 years old with Graves' ophthalmopathy.

This clonotype has just one count. This sequence joins TRBV11-2 and TRBJ1-1; TRBD1 matches 11 bases. With V trimmed by 5 bases and J by 1 base, 6 bases remained unmatched. Germline lookup yields CDR1 SGHAT and CDR2 FQNNGV. The CDR3 is made up of 16 amino acids. The CDR3 region has the DNA TGTGCCAGCAGCCTTTGGACAGGGGGCGCGAACACTGAAGCTTTCTTT. It yields the protein CASSLWTGGANTEAFF.

This clonotype was picked up many times. The genes are TRBV6-5 and TRBJ2-7; D call uncertain. The CDR3 consists of 13 residues. V lost 5 bases to trimming and J lost 3 bases, with 11 bases between them. Per germline, CDR1 MNHEY and CDR2 SVGAGI. The chain's CDR3 is CASSRWSNYEQYF. CDR3 bases: TGTGCCAGCAGTCGATGGTCGAACTACGAGCAGTACTTC.

This clonotype was picked up many times. A much more abundant neighbour one base away suggests this may be a read error. The chain has TRBV6-5 and TRBJ2-7; maybe TRBD2 (5 bases). CDR3 length: 16 amino acids. Trimming removed 0 bases at V and 3 bases at J, with 15 bases between. From germline, CDR1 is MNHEY and CDR2 SVGAGI. DNA for the CDR3: TGTGCCAGCAGTTACTCGAGGGTCGGCTGCTACTACGAGCAGTACTTC. This codes for CASSYSRVGCYYEQYF.

The gene calls are TRBV4-3 and TRBJ2-7, with D possibly called TRBD1 or TRBD2 (5 bases each). Germline values: CDR1 LGHNA, CDR2 YSLEER. Trimming left V 5 bases short and J 4 bases short, with 15 bases between. CDR3 size: 14 residues. The DNA for the CDR3 is TGCGCCAGCAGCAGGGGTAGCGTGGATTACGAGCAGTACTTC. It translates to CASSRGSVDYEQYF.

There are many counts of this clonotype. DNA of the CDR3: TGTGCCAGCACCCCCAAGGATAACACTGAAGCTTTCTTT. This encodes CASTPKDNTEAFF. The chain carries TRBV6-5 and TRBJ1-1; D is unclear. The V end lost 7 bases, the J end lost 2 bases, and 11 bases lay between the germline ends. The CDR3 length is 13 residues. Germline-derived CDR1 and CDR2 are MNHEY and SVGAGI.

Notes on this clonotype: Being one base from a much bigger clone, this may be a read error. This chain links TRBV5-1 with TRBJ2-2; D is unclear. Per the germline V gene, CDR1 is SGHRS and CDR2 is YFSETQ. CDR3 length equals 12 residues. The DNA for the CDR3 is TGCGCCACCGAACTCCGGACCGCGGAGCTGTTTTTT. This sequence encodes CATELRTAELFF.

This clonotype turned up a few times. The rearrangement joins TRBV30 to TRBJ2-1; 12 positions match TRBD1. The junction had 6 bases not matched to a gene; V was cut back by 4 bases and J by 5 bases. Germline V lookup: CDR1 GTSNPN, CDR2 SVGIG (reference sequence). The CDR3 is 15 amino acids. The CDR3 sequence is CAWNPGTGGHNEQFF. The CDR3, as DNA: TGTGCCTGGAACCCCGGGACAGGGGGCCACAATGAGCAGTTCTTC. Full variable domain (rest looked up from reference TRBV30 and TRBJ2-1): SQTIHQWPATLVQPVGSPLSLECTVEGTSNPNLYWYRQAAGRGLQLLFYSVGIGQISSEVPQNLSASRPQDRQFILSSKKLLLSDSGFYLCAWNPGTGGHNEQFFGPGTRLTVL.

This clonotype has just a few counts. The chain has TRBV4-1 and TRBJ2-7; D call uncertain. The CDR3 covers 13 residues. Trimming pared 0 bases from V and 3 bases from J, leaving 6 bases between. Germline-derived CDR1 and CDR2 are MGHRA and YSYEKL. DNA for the CDR3: TGCGCCAGCAGCCAAGAGCTCTTCTACGAGCAGTACTTC. This codes for CASSQELFYEQYF.

The chain is built from TRBV7-2 and TRBJ2-2; no clear D gene. Germline-derived CDR1 and CDR2 are SGHTA and FQGNSA. The length of the CDR3 is 15 residues. Trimming left V 3 bases short and J 4 bases short, with 12 bases between. The CDR3 sequence is CASSLLPGVTGELFF. As DNA, the CDR3 is TGTGCCAGCAGCTTGCTCCCTGGGGTCACCGGGGAGCTGTTTTTT. Combining the CDR3 with reference TRBV7-2 and TRBJ2-2 gives the whole variable domain GAGVSQSPSNKVTEKGKDVELRCDPISGHTALYWYRQSLGQGLEFLIYFQGNSAPDKSGLPSDRFSAERTGGSVSTLTIQRTQQEDSAVYLCASSLLPGVTGELFFGEGSRLTVL.

V usage is TRBV28 and J usage is TRBJ1-6; the D is unclear. Germline CDR1 is MDHEN and CDR2 is SYDVKM. Trimming removed 5 bases at V and 12 bases at J, with 14 bases between. The CDR3 is 13 amino acids. CDR3 coding DNA: TGTGCCAGCAGTACCCCCCCCGTCGAACCCCTCCACTTT. Residues: CASSTPPVEPLHF.

Many counts were recorded for this clonotype. The rearrangement joins TRBV20-1 to TRBJ2-7; D assignment may be TRBD1 or TRBD2 (5 bases each). The CDR3 is 12 amino acids. Germline V gives CDR1 DFQATT, CDR2 SNEGSKA (reference sequence). V was cut by 6 bases and J by 2 bases, with 11 bases left in between. This chain's CDR3 is CSATGTAYEQYF. CDR3 nucleotide sequence: TGCAGTGCGACCGGGACGGCCTACGAGCAGTACTTC.